This T cell receptor beta chain was recovered during a study of cytomegalovirus exposure and HLA in healthy donors. At the level of the study: As released early, the data held about 85 million unique TCRs from HLA-typed donors.

Germline loops: CDR1 KGHSH, CDR2 LQKENI. The trim removed 3 bases at V and 2 bases at J, leaving 3 bases unmatched. The CDR3 consists of 15 residues. The PCR ran on 60 Vbeta and 13 Jbeta primers. Clones were read by immunoSEQ multiplex PCR, and TCRdb kept only the in-frame ones, dropping some. Listed are some 120,000 clones; 2.2% falls within the top ten. Participants comprised healthy donors of bone marrow. The TCR originated in a man aged 40-49 years in good health and CMV-seronegative. The sample was PBMCs. The chain uses TRBV18 and TRBJ2-1; 8 bases are a match to TRBD2. In DNA, the CDR3 is TGTGCCAGCTCACCGACTAGCGCCACCTACAATGAGCAGTTCTTC. This gives the protein CASSPTSATYNEQFF.